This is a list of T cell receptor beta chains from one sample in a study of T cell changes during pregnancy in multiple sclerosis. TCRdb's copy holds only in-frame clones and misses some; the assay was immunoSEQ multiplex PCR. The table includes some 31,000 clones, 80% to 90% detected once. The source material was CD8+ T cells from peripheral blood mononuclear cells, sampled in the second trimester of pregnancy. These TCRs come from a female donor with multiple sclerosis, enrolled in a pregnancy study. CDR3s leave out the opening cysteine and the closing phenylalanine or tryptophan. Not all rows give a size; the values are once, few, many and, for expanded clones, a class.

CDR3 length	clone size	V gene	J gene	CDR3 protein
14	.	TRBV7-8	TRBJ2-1	ASSFTSGGATEEQF
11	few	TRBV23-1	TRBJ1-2	ASSQSGGYGYT
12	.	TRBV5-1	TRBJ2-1	ASSGGGRGNEQF
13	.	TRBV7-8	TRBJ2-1	ASSLAGSSYNEQF
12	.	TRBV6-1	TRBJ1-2	ASSEGTGGYGYT
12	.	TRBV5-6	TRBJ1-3	ASSLAVTGNTIY
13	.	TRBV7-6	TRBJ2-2	ASSLDLDLTGELF
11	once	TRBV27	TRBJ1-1	ASSSSDGVGAF
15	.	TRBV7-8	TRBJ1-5	ASSGGEWSDGNQPQH
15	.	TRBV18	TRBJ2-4	ASSLGPGDGAKNIQY
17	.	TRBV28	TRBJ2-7	ASRGSTGTSGKEIYEQY
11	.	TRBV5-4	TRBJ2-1	ASGYGERHEQF
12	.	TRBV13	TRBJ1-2	ASGEGTANYGYT
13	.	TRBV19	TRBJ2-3	ASRTGGLDTDTQY
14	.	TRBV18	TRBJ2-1	ASSPDSGNSYNEQF
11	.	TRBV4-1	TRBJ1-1	ASGTGLNTEAF
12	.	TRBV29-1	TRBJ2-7	SVEDRGSSYEQY
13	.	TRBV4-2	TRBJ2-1	ASSPLLGEGGEQF
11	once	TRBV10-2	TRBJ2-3	ASCSEFTDTQY
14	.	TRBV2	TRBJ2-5	ASGGPGLAGEETQY
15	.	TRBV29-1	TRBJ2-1	SVEDYSGTGLGNEQF
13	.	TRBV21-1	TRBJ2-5	ASSKEDQGWETQY
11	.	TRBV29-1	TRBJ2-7	SVASGEGGEQY
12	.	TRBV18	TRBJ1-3	ASSLDSSGNTIY
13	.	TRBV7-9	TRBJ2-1	ASSLAEGNYNEQF
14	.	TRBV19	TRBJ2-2	ASSFIRAIYTGELF
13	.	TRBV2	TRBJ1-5	ASQPGVYSNQPQH
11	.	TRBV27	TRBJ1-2	ASSEGAYYGYT
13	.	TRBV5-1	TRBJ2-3	ASSSFDSSPDTQY
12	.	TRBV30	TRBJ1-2	AWSVTGSSRGYT
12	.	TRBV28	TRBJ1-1	ASSSGTVNTEAF